The present entry profiles one TCR beta chain with its context. This table comes from immunoSEQ multiplex PCR, and its TCRdb copy is limited to in-frame clones, with some not included. The sample carries about 98,000 clones, around nine tenths recorded once. The data belong to a study of blood T cell repertoires in COVID-19. Sequencing input: peripheral blood. The TCR originated in a man in his forties or fifties with acute or convalescent COVID-19.

The CDR3 loop is CASSSGLGNSEQFF. For the CDR3, the DNA is TGTGCCAGCAGCTCGGGACTAGGTAATAGTGAGCAGTTCTTC. The chain combines TRBV7-3 with TRBJ2-1, with 8 positions matching TRBD2. The CDR3 spans 14 residues. The germline gives CDR1 SGHTA, CDR2 FQGTGA. The V segment lost 4 bases and the J segment 9 bases; nucleotides outside the gene matches: 8.